The source of this T cell receptor (beta chain) is a study of T cells in Graves' hyperthyroidism and ophthalmopathy. Blood was obtained at the first hyperthyroidism diagnosis, which preceded any ophthalmopathy symptoms. This clonotype was counted ten times or more. As yet, its antigen is unknown. Overall study results and limits: Ophthalmopathy was told apart from stable hyperthyroidism by a 13 V-J model.

Trimming took off 3 bases at V and 6 bases at J, with 11 bases between the two ends. This CDR3 region has 13 residues. The V gene's germline CDR1 is KGHSH and CDR2 LQKENI. RNA transcripts yielded amplified TCR beta CDR3 regions. Researchers ran a first-round RT-PCR on the TCR CDR3 using the HTBI primer set. TCRdb independently ran MiXCR on the multiplex PCR reads; one entry per CDR3 protein. The sample contains 370,000 or so distinct CDR3 sequences, about a sixth of which appear only once. The chain joins TRBV18 to TRBJ1-1; maybe TRBD1 (5 bases). The sequence was obtained from a woman in her late teens or twenties with Graves' hyperthyroidism that later progressed to Graves' ophthalmopathy. Sequenced sample: blood. In DNA, the CDR3 is TGTGCCAGCTCACCGGGGGGACTCGCTGAAGCTTTCTTT. It is translated as CASSPGGLAEAFF.